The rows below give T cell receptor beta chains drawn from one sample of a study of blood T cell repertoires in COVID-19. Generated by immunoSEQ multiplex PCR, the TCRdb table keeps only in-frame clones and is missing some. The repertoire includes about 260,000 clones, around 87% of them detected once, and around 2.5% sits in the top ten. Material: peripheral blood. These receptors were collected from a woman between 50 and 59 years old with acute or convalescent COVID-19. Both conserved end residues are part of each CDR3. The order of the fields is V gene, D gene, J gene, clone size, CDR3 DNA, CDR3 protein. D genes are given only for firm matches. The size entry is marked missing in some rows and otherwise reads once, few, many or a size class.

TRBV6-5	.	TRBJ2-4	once	TGTGCCAGCAGTTACTCCGGGAAGGGCAAAAACATTCAGTACTTC	CASSYSGKGKNIQYF
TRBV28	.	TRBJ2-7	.	TGTGCCAGCAGCCACTACTACGAGCAGTACTTC	CASSHYYEQYF
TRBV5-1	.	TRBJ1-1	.	TGCGCCAGCAGCACCCTAGTGAACACTGAAGCTTTCTTT	CASSTLVNTEAFF
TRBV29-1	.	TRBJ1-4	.	TGCAGCGTTGAAGCCGGGGTAAATGAAAAACTGTTTTTT	CSVEAGVNEKLFF
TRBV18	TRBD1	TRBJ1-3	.	TGTGCCAGCTCTCCCGGGACAGGGGTCCCTGGAAACACCATATATTTT	CASSPGTGVPGNTIYF
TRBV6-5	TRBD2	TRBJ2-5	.	TGTGCCAGCAGGCGGGAGCGGGAGACCCAGTACTTC	CASRRERETQYF
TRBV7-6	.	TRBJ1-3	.	TGTGCCAGCAGCTCCGGGCCGGGATCTGGAAACACCATATATTTT	CASSSGPGSGNTIYF
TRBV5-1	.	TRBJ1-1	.	TGCGCCAGCAGCTTGTTGAGACGACAGACTGAAGCTTTCTTT	CASSLLRRQTEAFF
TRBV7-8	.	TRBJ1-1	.	TGTGCCAGCAGCTTAGGATGGGGGGGGAACACTGAAGCTTTCTTT	CASSLGWGGNTEAFF
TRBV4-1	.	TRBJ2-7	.	TGCGCCAGCAGCCTTTGGAGTCCCTATGACGAGCAGTACTTC	CASSLWSPYDEQYF
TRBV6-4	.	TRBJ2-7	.	TGTGCCAGCAGTGACCCTAGTGACGGCCCCGAGCAGTACTTC	CASSDPSDGPEQYF
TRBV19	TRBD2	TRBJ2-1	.	TGTGCCAGTAGTATGGCTAGCGGGAGCTCCTACAATGAGCAGTTCTTC	CASSMASGSSYNEQFF
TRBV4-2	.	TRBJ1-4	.	TGTGCCAGCAGCCAAGATTTCGGCAGGACTAATGAAAAACTGTTTTTT	CASSQDFGRTNEKLFF
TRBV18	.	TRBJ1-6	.	TGTGCCAGCTCACCACCGGGCAGGGAGGGCTCACCCCTCCACTTT	CASSPPGREGSPLHF
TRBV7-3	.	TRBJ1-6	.	TGTGCCAGCAGCCGATGGGGACCTACAGGGAATTCACCCCTCCACTTT	CASSRWGPTGNSPLHF
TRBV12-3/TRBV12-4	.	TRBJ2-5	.	TGTGCCAGCAGTACCCAGGGGGAGACCCAGTACTTC	CASSTQGETQYF
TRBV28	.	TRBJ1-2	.	TGTGCCAGCAGTTTATTCGGCTATGGCTACACCTTC	CASSLFGYGYTF
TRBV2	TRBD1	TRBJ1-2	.	TGTGCCAGCAAGAAAGGGGACAGGTCGGTCTATGGCTACACCTTC	CASKKGDRSVYGYTF
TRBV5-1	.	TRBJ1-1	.	TGCGCCAGCAGGAAGTCAGGGTCGAGAACTGAAGCTTTCTTT	CASRKSGSRTEAFF